The present TCR beta chain was sequenced within a study of T cell changes during pregnancy in multiple sclerosis. Sequencing used immunoSEQ multiplex PCR; TCRdb keeps in-frame clones, though not all of them. Of about 72,000 clones detected, roughly 91% appear once; the ten largest clones hold around 0.7%. The sequencing used peripheral blood, collected in the third trimester of pregnancy. The sequence was obtained from a female donor in good health, enrolled as a control in a pregnancy study.

CDR3 loop: CATSRDWQAREAFF. The CDR3 DNA reads TGTGCCACCAGCAGAGATTGGCAGGCCAGGGAAGCTTTCTTT. The chain recombines TRBV15 with TRBJ1-1; D call uncertain. The CDR3 runs to 14 residues. V lost 0 bases, J lost 8 bases, and 13 bases lay in between. Germline V gene data show CDR1 as LNHNV and CDR2 as YYDKDF (reference sequence).